This T cell receptor beta chain is from a study of T cells in localized non-small cell lung cancer. General study results and limits: Clonality of T cells reached its maximum in uninvolved adjacent lung, surpassing tumor. Because sequencing included only one region (of the tumor), heterogeneity remains possible. Among the top 100 tumor clones, a median 57 appeared in adjacent lung.

The method was immunoSEQ multiplex PCR; TCRdb's version includes in-frame clones alone and lacks a portion of them. The sample gives fewer than 12,000 clones, about three quarters of which show up once; 30% to 35% is in the top ten. Germline V gives CDR1 SEHNR, CDR2 FQNEAQ (reference sequence). The ends lost 6 bases at V and 3 bases at J; junction bases unmatched: 10. CDR3 size: 15 residues. With regard to this clone: Its antigen is not identified.

The source material was peripheral blood, sampled before any cancer treatment. This sequence was found in a male donor at least 60 years old with stage I lung adenocarcinoma. The chain recombines TRBV7-9 with TRBJ2-5; the match to TRBD1 covers 7 bases. For the CDR3, the DNA is TGTGCCAGCAGACACCCGACAGGGTCTAAAGAGACCCAGTACTTC. This codes for CASRHPTGSKETQYF. Combining the CDR3 with reference TRBV7-9 and TRBJ2-5 gives the whole variable domain DTGVSQNPRHKITKRGQNVTFRCDPISEHNRLYWYRQTLGQGPEFLTYFQNEAQLEKSRLLSDRFSAERPKGSFSTLEIQRTEQGDSAMYLCASRHPTGSKETQYFGPGTRLLVL.